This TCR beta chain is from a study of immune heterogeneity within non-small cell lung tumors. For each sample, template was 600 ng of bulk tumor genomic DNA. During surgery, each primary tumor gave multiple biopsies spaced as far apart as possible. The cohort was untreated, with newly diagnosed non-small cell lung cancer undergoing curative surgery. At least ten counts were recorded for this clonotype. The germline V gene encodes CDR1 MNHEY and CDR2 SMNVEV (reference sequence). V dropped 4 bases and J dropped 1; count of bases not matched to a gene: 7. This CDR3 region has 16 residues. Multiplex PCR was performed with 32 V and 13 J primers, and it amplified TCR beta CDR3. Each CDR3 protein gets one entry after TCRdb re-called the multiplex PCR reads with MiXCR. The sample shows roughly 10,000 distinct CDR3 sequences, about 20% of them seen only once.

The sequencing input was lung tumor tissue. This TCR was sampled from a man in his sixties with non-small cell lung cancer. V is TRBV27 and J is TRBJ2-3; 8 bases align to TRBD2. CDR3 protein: CASSYNPGLGTDTQYF. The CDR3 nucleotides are TGTGCCAGCAGTTACAATCCGGGACTAGGCACAGATACGCAGTATTTT.